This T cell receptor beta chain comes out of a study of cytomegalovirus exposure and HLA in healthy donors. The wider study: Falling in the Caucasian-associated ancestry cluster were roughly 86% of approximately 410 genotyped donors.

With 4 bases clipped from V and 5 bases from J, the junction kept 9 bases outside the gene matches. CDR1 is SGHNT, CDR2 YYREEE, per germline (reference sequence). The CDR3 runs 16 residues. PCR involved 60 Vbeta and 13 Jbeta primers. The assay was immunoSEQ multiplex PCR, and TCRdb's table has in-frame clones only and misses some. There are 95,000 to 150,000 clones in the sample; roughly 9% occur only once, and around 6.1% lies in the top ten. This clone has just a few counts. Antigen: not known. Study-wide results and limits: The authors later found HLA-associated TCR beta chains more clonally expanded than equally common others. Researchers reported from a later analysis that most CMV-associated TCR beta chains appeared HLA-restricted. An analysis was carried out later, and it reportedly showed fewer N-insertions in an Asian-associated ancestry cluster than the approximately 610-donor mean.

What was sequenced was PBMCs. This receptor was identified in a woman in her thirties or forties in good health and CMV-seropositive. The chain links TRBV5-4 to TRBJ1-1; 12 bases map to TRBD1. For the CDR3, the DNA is TGTGCCAGCAGCAACCCCGGGACAGGGGGCGGAACTGAAGCTTTCTTT. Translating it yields CASSNPGTGGGTEAFF.